A single count supports the clone carrying this T cell receptor beta chain. This entry is derived from a study of stem cell transplantation in POMP-related autoinflammatory disease. Germline CDR1 MNHEY, CDR2 SMNVEV (reference sequence). This CDR3 is 12 amino acids long. V lost 8 bases, J lost 4 bases, and 11 bases lay in between. Sequencing used immunoSEQ multiplex PCR; TCRdb keeps in-frame clones, though not all of them. There are tens of thousands of clones in the sample; roughly 91% occur only once, and around 0.66% lies in the top ten. Sequenced here: CD4+ T cells from PBMCs, sampled after stem cell transplantation. The receptor was derived from a human patient with POMP-related autoinflammation and immune dysregulation (PRAID). A subset of T cells may come from the graft donor. This sequence joins TRBV27 and TRBJ2-5; D might be TRBD1 (6 bases). The CDR3 nucleotides are TGTGCCAGCTCAACAGGGAGAGAGACCCAGTACTTC. Amino acids: CASSTGRETQYF.